Below, 25 T cell receptor beta chains from the same sample are listed, as sequenced in a study of cytomegalovirus exposure and HLA in healthy donors. The PCR was carried out with 60 Vbeta primers and 13 Jbeta primers. This table comes from immunoSEQ multiplex PCR, and its TCRdb copy is limited to in-frame clones, with some not included. The profile shows about 160,000 clones, approximately 70% of them singletons. The sequenced sample was PBMCs. The receptors here all came from a man between 35 and 55 years old in good health and CMV-seropositive.

Here the CDR3 DNA reads TGCGCCAGCAGCCAAGATTTCGCGACGTCCTCGGGCGAGCAGTACTTC. Translation gives CASSQDFATSSGEQYF. The V call is TRBV4-3, the J call TRBJ2-7; no definite D call. Looked up from germline, CDR1 is LGHNA and CDR2 is YSLEER. This CDR3 has 16 amino acids. Trimming took 0 bases from V and 6 from J, leaving 18 bases between them.

This clone occurred once. This chain uses TRBV7-9 with TRBJ1-4, with 7 bases matching TRBD1. The germline V gene encodes CDR1 SEHNR and CDR2 FQNEAQ (reference sequence). This CDR3 contains 14 residues. V dropped 4 bases and J dropped 6; count of bases not matched to a gene: 5. The CDR3 is CASSSGQYHEKLFF. In nucleotides, the CDR3 is TGTGCCAGCAGCTCGGGACAGTATCATGAAAAACTGTTTTTT. Looking up the rest from reference TRBV7-9 and TRBJ1-4 gives the full variable domain: DTGVSQNPRHKITKRGQNVTFRCDPISEHNRLYWYRQTLGQGPEFLTYFQNEAQLEKSRLLSDRFSAERPKGSFSTLEIQRTEQGDSAMYLCASSSGQYHEKLFFGSGTQLSVL.

A single count supports this clone. This sequence joins TRBV15 and TRBJ1-2; TRBD1 agrees at 8 bases. V trimming: 1 base; J trimming: 6 bases; junction bases outside the gene matches: 7. Germline-derived CDR1 and CDR2 are LNHNV and YYDKDF (reference sequence). The CDR3 runs to 15 residues. CDR3: CATSRAYQGAHGYTF. DNA for the CDR3: TGTGCCACCAGCAGAGCCTACCAGGGGGCCCATGGCTACACCTTC.

The chain links TRBV7-2 to TRBJ2-1; a possible D gene is TRBD1 (6 bases). CDR1 is SGHTA, CDR2 FQGNSA, per germline. Trimming removed 1 base from V and 5 bases from J, with 12 bases in between. The CDR3 consists of 15 residues. For the CDR3, the DNA is TGTGCCAGCAGCTTAGGATTCAGGGGCAACAATGAGCAGTTCTTC. Amino acids: CASSLGFRGNNEQFF.

The genes are TRBV7-9 and TRBJ2-1; 9 positions agree with TRBD1. The CDR3 totals 19 residues. Germline CDR1 reads SEHNR; CDR2 reads FQNEAQ (reference sequence). V was pared by 3 bases and J by 10 bases, with 22 bases of the junction left unmatched. The CDR3 loop reads CASSLVGQGMNGVRVEQFF. DNA of the CDR3: TGTGCCAGCAGCTTGGTAGGACAGGGGATGAATGGGGTACGGGTAGAGCAGTTCTTC.

This clone has a single count. The genes are TRBV27 and TRBJ2-6, with TRBD1 identical over 9 bases. This CDR3 is built from 16 residues. The V gene's germline CDR1 is MNHEY and CDR2 SMNVEV (reference sequence). After removal of 6 bases from V and 2 bases from J, the junction contained 5 bases not matched to a gene. The CDR3 DNA sequence: TGTGCCAGCAGGAGGGACAGGGAACCTGGGGCCAACGTCCTGACTTTC. It encodes CASRRDREPGANVLTF.

The chain links TRBV7-2 to TRBJ2-5; D ambiguous. Trimming left V 5 bases short and J 2 bases short, with 9 bases between. The CDR3 extends over 13 amino acids. Looked up from germline, CDR1 is SGHTA and CDR2 is FQGNSA. The CDR3 nucleotides are TGTGCCAGCAGCCTTGAGTATCAAGAGACCCAGTACTTC. It specifies CASSLEYQETQYF.

As concerns this clone: A junction boundary mismatches the germline segment, possibly from a read error. The chain uses TRBV9 and TRBJ2-7; 9 bases line up with TRBD2. The V gene's germline CDR1 is SGDLS and CDR2 YYNGEE. The CDR3 is 15 residues long. CDR3: CASSVGWGLAYGQYF. The CDR3 DNA reads as TGTGCCAGCAGCGTAGGATGGGGACTAGCCTACGGGCAGTACTTC.

The V call is TRBV7-6, the J call TRBJ1-5; the D gene is possibly TRBD1 (6 bases). This CDR3 has 14 residues. Germline V CDR1 and CDR2: SGHVS, FNYEAQ. V was shortened by 3 bases and J by 2 bases, with 8 bases between the two germline ends. CDR3: CASSLAGGNQPQHF. CDR3 sequence (DNA): TGTGCCAGCAGCTTGGCAGGGGGCAATCAGCCCCAGCATTTT.

V gene TRBV6-5 combines with J gene TRBJ2-7; D is unclear. The CDR3 runs 12 residues. V was clipped by 6 bases and J by 0 bases, with 6 bases between them. The V gene's germline CDR1 is MNHEY and CDR2 SVGAGI. For the CDR3, the DNA is TGTGCCAGCAGCCCAAACTCCTACGAGCAGTACTTC. This gives the protein CASSPNSYEQYF.

V and J are TRBV10-3 and TRBJ2-3, with 9 bases fitting TRBD2. CDR3 length: 17 residues. Trimming at V came to 4 bases and at J to 6 bases, leaving 14 bases not matched to a gene. Germline CDR1 and CDR2: ENHRY and SYGVKD. As DNA, the CDR3 is TGTGCCATCAGTGGCCCGTGGAGAGCGGGGGGCCTGGATACGCAGTATTTT. Protein: CAISGPWRAGGLDTQYF.

This rearrangement joins TRBV4-2 to TRBJ2-3; D is perhaps TRBD1 (5 bases). V was cut by 4 bases and J by 2 bases, with 19 bases left in between. The germline V gene encodes CDR1 LGHNA and CDR2 YNFKEQ. CDR3 length: 17 residues. DNA for the CDR3: TGTGCCAGCAGCCGAAAACAGGTCAATCTCCCCACAGATACGCAGTATTTT. It encodes CASSRKQVNLPTDTQYF.

This CDR3 is CASTPGTYNEQFF. The CDR3, as DNA: TGTGCCAGCACCCCGGGGACCTACAATGAGCAGTTCTTC. This chain joins TRBV6-5 and TRBJ2-1, with D possibly being TRBD2 (5 bases). Germline CDR1 MNHEY, CDR2 SVGAGI. This CDR3 region has 13 residues. The V end was cut by 7 bases, the J end by 2 bases, with 9 bases between.

CDR3 sequence: CASSLYGRPLNGAGQYF. The DNA of the CDR3 is TGTGCCAGCAGTTTATATGGCAGGCCCTTGAATGGAGCGGGTCAGTACTTC. This chain joins TRBV27 and TRBJ2-4, with a weak D call TRBD2 (6 bases). The germline V gene has CDR1 MNHEY and CDR2 SMNVEV (reference sequence). The CDR3 length is 17 residues. The V gene lost 1 base and the J gene lost 12 bases, with 25 bases spanning the gap.

Remarks on this clone: The sample has other DNA sequences that encode this CDR3 too. This sequence joins TRBV4-1 and TRBJ2-5; 15 positions agree with TRBD2. CDR1 is MGHRA, CDR2 YSYEKL, per germline. The CDR3 is 16 residues long. Trimming removed 4 bases from V and 2 bases from J; junction bases left unmatched: 2. CDR3: CASSLGLAGGQETQYF. The CDR3 region has the DNA TGCGCCAGCAGCCTTGGACTAGCGGGGGGGCAAGAGACCCAGTACTTC.

This clone was seen a few times. The chain is built from TRBV4-3 and TRBJ1-1; weak D call: TRBD1 (5 bases). This CDR3 contains 14 residues. Trimming took off 4 bases at V and 2 bases at J, with 11 bases between the two ends. From germline, CDR1 is LGHNA and CDR2 YSLEER. The CDR3 region is CASSPYGGNTEAFF. The DNA of the CDR3 is TGCGCCAGCAGCCCTTACGGGGGAAACACTGAAGCTTTCTTT.

This chain connects TRBV7-2 to TRBJ2-5, with a weak D call TRBD1 (6 bases). The CDR3 spans 13 residues. V dropped 5 bases and J dropped 3 bases, with 10 bases sitting between them. CDR1 and CDR2 from the germline V gene are SGHTA and FQGNSA. The CDR3 loop is CASSPGQKETQYF. In nucleotides, the CDR3 is TGTGCCAGCAGCCCTGGACAGAAAGAGACCCAGTACTTC.

J is TRBJ2-3 and V is TRBV30, with 8 bases fitting TRBD1. CDR3 length equals 17 residues. Germline assignment: CDR1 GTSNPN and CDR2 SVGIG (reference sequence). With V trimmed by 1 base and J by 2 bases, 11 bases remained unmatched. CDR3 sequence reads: CAWSAGTGNEYTDTQYF. The CDR3 nucleotides read TGTGCCTGGAGTGCGGGGACAGGAAATGAATACACAGATACGCAGTATTTT.

This sequence joins TRBV15 and TRBJ1-5; 7 bases fit TRBD1. Looked up from germline, CDR1 is LNHNV and CDR2 is YYDKDF (reference sequence). V shed 7 bases, J shed 4 bases, and the junction held 10 bases outside the gene matches. This CDR3 spans 15 amino acids. CDR3 sequence: CATNPGQRANQPQHF. Here the CDR3 DNA reads TGTGCCACCAACCCGGGACAGAGAGCTAATCAGCCCCAGCATTTT.

This clone showed up just a few times. V is TRBV5-1 and J is TRBJ2-2; 7 bases fit TRBD1. The CDR3 loop spans 15 amino acids. V was pared by 4 bases and J by 4 bases, with 7 bases of the junction left unmatched. Germline CDR1 reads SGHRS; CDR2 reads YFSETQ. CDR3 protein: CASSVGQPGTGELFF. The CDR3 nucleotides are TGCGCCAGCAGCGTGGGACAGCCGGGCACCGGGGAGCTGTTTTTT.

The CDR3 DNA follows: TGTGCCAGCAGCCCCCCGGGTGCCAGGGGGGAGACCCAGTACTTC. Translated, it gives CASSPPGARGETQYF. The chain couples TRBV11-2 to TRBJ2-5; 7 bases are a match to TRBD1. CDR3 length equals 15 residues. Germline-derived CDR1 and CDR2 are SGHAT and FQNNGV. The trim removed 5 bases at V and 5 bases at J, leaving 11 bases unmatched.

The chain joins TRBV9 to TRBJ2-5; perhaps TRBD2 as D (5 bases). Trimming took off 0 bases at V and 4 bases at J, with 13 bases between the two ends. The CDR3 length is 15 residues. Germline-derived CDR1 and CDR2 are SGDLS and YYNGEE. The CDR3 DNA reads as TGTGCCAGCAGCGTAGGAGCTCGGGGTGGAGAGACCCAGTACTTC. This translates into CASSVGARGGETQYF.

In DNA form, the CDR3 reads TGTGCCAGCAGCTTAAAACAGGGGTCCGAGCAGTACTTC. The encoded protein is CASSLKQGSEQYF. The chain couples TRBV7-3 to TRBJ2-7; TRBD1 agrees at 7 bases. Germline loops: CDR1 SGHTA, CDR2 FQGTGA. This CDR3 is 13 amino acids long. V dropped 1 base and J dropped 6; count of bases not matched to a gene: 3.

The chain carries TRBV7-3 and TRBJ1-2, with D uncertain. The CDR3 extends over 13 amino acids. Per the germline V gene, CDR1 is SGHTA and CDR2 is FQGTGA. V gave up 1 base and J gave up 4 bases, with 7 bases separating them. CDR3 nucleotides: TGTGCCAGCAGCTTAAATCCCTCCTATGGCTACACCTTC. Translated: CASSLNPSYGYTF.

This clone appeared once. The chain is built from TRBV4-2 and TRBJ2-7; TRBD1 matches at 8 bases. The CDR3 extends over 14 amino acids. Germline V gives CDR1 LGHNA, CDR2 YNFKEQ. V trimming: 2 bases; J trimming: 5 bases; junction bases outside the gene matches: 5. CDR3 in amino acids: CASSQRTGPNEQYF. The CDR3 region has the DNA TGTGCCAGCAGCCAAAGGACAGGGCCCAACGAGCAGTACTTC.